Listed below are T cell receptor beta chains from one sample, sequenced in a study of blood T cell repertoires in COVID-19. Sequencing used immunoSEQ multiplex PCR; TCRdb keeps in-frame clones, though not all of them. The sample shows fewer than 250,000 clones, 84% of them seen only once. The source material was peripheral blood. Receptors were obtained from a woman between 45 and 60 years old with active or convalescent COVID-19. The CDR3 runs from the conserved cysteine through the conserved F or W. Each record gives: J gene, D gene, clone size, V gene, CDR3 DNA, CDR3 protein. A D gene is named only where the DNA matches it firmly. Rows may omit the clone size; those that give it use once, few, many or a size class.

j_gene: TRBJ2-1
d_gene: NA
abundance: NA
v_gene: TRBV6-4
CDR3nt: TGTGCCAGCAGCCTCGAGGCATACGAGTACAATGAGCAGTTCTTC
CDR3aa: CASSLEAYEYNEQFF

j_gene: TRBJ2-3
d_gene: NA
abundance: NA
v_gene: TRBV27
CDR3nt: TGTGCCAGCAGGATCCTTTCGGGTTCGACCATAAGCACAGATACGCAGTATTTT
CDR3aa: CASRILSGSTISTDTQYF

j_gene: TRBJ2-2
d_gene: TRBD2
abundance: NA
v_gene: TRBV5-1
CDR3nt: TGCGCCAGCAGCTTGGGAGTAGCGGGCGGGGAGCTGTTTTTT
CDR3aa: CASSLGVAGGELFF

j_gene: TRBJ2-1
d_gene: TRBD2
abundance: NA
v_gene: TRBV5-4
CDR3nt: TGTGCCAGCAGCTTCAGCGGGGGCTCCTACAATGAGCAGTTCTTC
CDR3aa: CASSFSGGSYNEQFF

j_gene: TRBJ1-4
d_gene: NA
abundance: once
v_gene: TRBV5-1
CDR3nt: TGCGCCAGCAGCATCGGACAGACCTCTAATGAAAAACTGTTTTTT
CDR3aa: CASSIGQTSNEKLFF

j_gene: TRBJ1-2
d_gene: NA
abundance: once
v_gene: TRBV9
CDR3nt: TGTGCCAGCAGCGCGGACAGAAACTATGGCTACACCTTC
CDR3aa: CASSADRNYGYTF

j_gene: TRBJ1-4
d_gene: TRBD1
abundance: NA
v_gene: TRBV5-4
CDR3nt: TGTGCCAGCAGCCCGACAGGGGGGACTAATGAAAAACTGTTTTTT
CDR3aa: CASSPTGGTNEKLFF

j_gene: TRBJ2-1
d_gene: TRBD1
abundance: NA
v_gene: TRBV6-5
CDR3nt: TGTGCCAGCACTTATCCGGGACAGACCAACAATGAGCAGTTCTTC
CDR3aa: CASTYPGQTNNEQFF

j_gene: TRBJ1-5
d_gene: NA
abundance: NA
v_gene: TRBV29-1
CDR3nt: TGCAGCGCCGGGGGGGGGCCTAATCAGCCCCAGCATTTT
CDR3aa: CSAGGGPNQPQHF

j_gene: TRBJ1-4
d_gene: NA
abundance: NA
v_gene: TRBV3-1/TRBV3-2
CDR3nt: TGTGCCAGCAGCCAATTGACCAGGGAAAAACTGTTTTTT
CDR3aa: CASSQLTREKLFF

j_gene: TRBJ1-2
d_gene: TRBD1
abundance: NA
v_gene: TRBV11-2
CDR3nt: TGTGCCAGCAGCCCCGGGACAGCCCTCGAGACCTTC
CDR3aa: CASSPGTALETF

j_gene: TRBJ2-2
d_gene: NA
abundance: NA
v_gene: TRBV7-3
CDR3nt: TGTGCCAGCAGCTTAAACCGAGACACCGGGGAGCTGTTTTTT
CDR3aa: CASSLNRDTGELFF

j_gene: TRBJ2-1
d_gene: TRBD2
abundance: NA
v_gene: TRBV11-2
CDR3nt: TGTGCCAGCAGTCAAGGACTAGCGGGGGGGAGAACCTACAATGAGCAGTTCTTC
CDR3aa: CASSQGLAGGRTYNEQFF

j_gene: TRBJ1-1
d_gene: NA
abundance: NA
v_gene: TRBV6-1
CDR3nt: TGTGCCAGCAGTGAAGCGCGGGTTACAGCTTTCTTT
CDR3aa: CASSEARVTAFF

j_gene: TRBJ1-3
d_gene: NA
abundance: NA
v_gene: TRBV7-8
CDR3nt: TGTGCCAGCAGCTTAAAACAGGGCCTCTCTGGAAACACCATATATTTT
CDR3aa: CASSLKQGLSGNTIYF

j_gene: TRBJ2-7
d_gene: NA
abundance: few
v_gene: TRBV5-1
CDR3nt: TGCGCCAGCAGCCTACGGGCTGGGACGGGGGTCGTGGTTTACGAGCAGTACTTC
CDR3aa: CASSLRAGTGVVVYEQYF

j_gene: TRBJ1-5
d_gene: TRBD1
abundance: NA
v_gene: TRBV15
CDR3nt: TGTGCCACCAGCAGAGATAGGACAGGGGGCGTCCAGCCCCAGCATTTT
CDR3aa: CATSRDRTGGVQPQHF

j_gene: TRBJ2-2
d_gene: TRBD2
abundance: NA
v_gene: TRBV7-9
CDR3nt: TGTGCCAGCAGCTTACCAAGAGAAGCGGGAGTCATCGGGGAGCTGTTTTTT
CDR3aa: CASSLPREAGVIGELFF

j_gene: TRBJ2-2
d_gene: TRBD1
abundance: NA
v_gene: TRBV27
CDR3nt: TGTGCCAGCAGTCGGGACAGGGCGGGCACCGGGGAGCTGTTTTTT
CDR3aa: CASSRDRAGTGELFF

j_gene: TRBJ1-1
d_gene: TRBD1
abundance: NA
v_gene: TRBV9
CDR3nt: TGTGCCAGCAGTGACCCCGGGACAGGGAGTGACACTGAAGCTTTCTTT
CDR3aa: CASSDPGTGSDTEAFF

j_gene: TRBJ2-1
d_gene: NA
abundance: NA
v_gene: TRBV6-1
CDR3nt: TGTGCCAGCAGTGAATGGCGGGTAAACAATGAGCAGTTCTTC
CDR3aa: CASSEWRVNNEQFF

j_gene: TRBJ1-5
d_gene: NA
abundance: NA
v_gene: TRBV6-6
CDR3nt: TGTGCCAGCAGTCGTACCCAAGCTTTGGGGCGGAGGGAGCCCCAGCATTTT
CDR3aa: CASSRTQALGRREPQHF

j_gene: TRBJ2-6
d_gene: NA
abundance: NA
v_gene: TRBV28
CDR3nt: TGTGCCAGCAGTTTTGGGGGGACTGGGGCCAACGTCCTGACTTTC
CDR3aa: CASSFGGTGANVLTF

j_gene: TRBJ1-4
d_gene: NA
abundance: NA
v_gene: TRBV29-1
CDR3nt: TGCAGCGTTGAAGGAGTAGGGGGGGCGGATGAAAAACTGTTTTTT
CDR3aa: CSVEGVGGADEKLFF

j_gene: TRBJ1-6
d_gene: NA
abundance: NA
v_gene: TRBV7-2
CDR3nt: TGTGCCAGCAGCTTAGTTCCCAATTATAATTCACCCCTCCACTTT
CDR3aa: CASSLVPNYNSPLHF

j_gene: TRBJ2-1
d_gene: NA
abundance: NA
v_gene: TRBV3-1/TRBV3-2
CDR3nt: TGTGCCAGCAGCCGGACCTGGAGGGCGGGTGAGCAGTTCTTC
CDR3aa: CASSRTWRAGEQFF

j_gene: TRBJ2-1
d_gene: TRBD2
abundance: NA
v_gene: TRBV19
CDR3nt: TGTGCCAGTAGTATCTTAAGCGGGAGTGGCAATGAGCAGTTCTTC
CDR3aa: CASSILSGSGNEQFF

j_gene: TRBJ1-2
d_gene: TRBD1
abundance: NA
v_gene: TRBV28
CDR3nt: TGTGCCAGCAGTTTAGCCACGGGACAGAACTATGGCTACACCTTC
CDR3aa: CASSLATGQNYGYTF

j_gene: TRBJ1-1
d_gene: TRBD1
abundance: NA
v_gene: TRBV11-2
CDR3nt: TGTGCCAGCAGCTCCACAGGGGGATGGGCTGAAGCTTTCTTT
CDR3aa: CASSSTGGWAEAFF

j_gene: TRBJ2-1
d_gene: TRBD2
abundance: NA
v_gene: TRBV2
CDR3nt: TGTGCCAGCAGTGAATTAAGCGGGGACTCCTACAATGAGCAGTTCTTC
CDR3aa: CASSELSGDSYNEQFF

j_gene: TRBJ1-3
d_gene: TRBD1
abundance: NA
v_gene: TRBV3-1/TRBV3-2
CDR3nt: TGTGCCAGCACCCAGGACAGGGACTCTGGAAACACCATATATTTT
CDR3aa: CASTQDRDSGNTIYF

j_gene: TRBJ2-7
d_gene: NA
abundance: NA
v_gene: TRBV15
CDR3nt: TGTGCCACCAGCTTAAAAGGGACTGGGAGCTACGAGCAGTACTTC
CDR3aa: CATSLKGTGSYEQYF

j_gene: TRBJ1-1
d_gene: TRBD1
abundance: NA
v_gene: TRBV24-1
CDR3nt: TGTGCCACCAGTGACCCGGGACAGGGGGTAACTGAAGCTTTCTTT
CDR3aa: CATSDPGQGVTEAFF

j_gene: TRBJ1-1
d_gene: NA
abundance: NA
v_gene: TRBV19
CDR3nt: TGTGCCAGTAGTCATAGAGGAGGGGAGAAAGCTTTCTTT
CDR3aa: CASSHRGGEKAFF

j_gene: TRBJ2-4
d_gene: NA
abundance: NA
v_gene: TRBV4-1
CDR3nt: TGCGCCAGCAGCCAAGGTTCAGGAGGTTATCTAGCCAAAAACATTCAGTACTTC
CDR3aa: CASSQGSGGYLAKNIQYF

j_gene: TRBJ2-7
d_gene: TRBD1
abundance: NA
v_gene: TRBV18
CDR3nt: TGTGCCAGCTCACAGGGGACAGGGGGATACGAGCAGTACTTC
CDR3aa: CASSQGTGGYEQYF

j_gene: TRBJ2-3
d_gene: NA
abundance: NA
v_gene: TRBV2
CDR3nt: TGTGCCAGCAGCGTAGTCCCAGATACGCAGTATTTT
CDR3aa: CASSVVPDTQYF

j_gene: TRBJ1-1
d_gene: NA
abundance: NA
v_gene: TRBV30
CDR3nt: TGTGCCTGGAGTGCCGGCTTAGCGGCTTTCTTT
CDR3aa: CAWSAGLAAFF